The 15 T cell receptor beta chains given below trace back to one sample, sequenced in a study of shared clonotypes between healthy human individuals. The naive CD8 fraction comprised CD45RO-negative cells positively selected for CCR7 and excluded terminally differentiated effector memory CD45RA+ cells. TCRdb's copy holds only in-frame clones and misses some; the assay was immunoSEQ multiplex PCR. The sample includes 700,000 to 950,000 clones, 90% to 98% of them seen just once. Sequencing was carried out using naive CD8+ T cells sorted from blood. All receptors derive from a man younger than 40 in good health.

The rearrangement links TRBV28 to TRBJ2-7, with 8 bases identical to TRBD1. The CDR3 runs 14 residues. Germline CDR1 is MDHEN and CDR2 is SYDVKM. Trimming at V came to 2 bases and at J to 5 bases, leaving 5 bases not matched to a gene. CDR3 nucleotide sequence: TGTGCCAGCAGTTTAGGGGCAGGGGGCAACGAGCAGTACTTC. Its protein product is CASSLGAGGNEQYF.

This chain links TRBV10-2 with TRBJ1-5, with no clear D. From germline, CDR1 is WSHSY and CDR2 SAAADI. The CDR3 is 13 residues long. The V gene lost 8 bases and the J gene lost 0 bases, with 8 bases spanning the gap. This CDR3 reads CASGVNSNQPQHF. In nucleotides, the CDR3 is TGCGCCAGCGGGGTGAATAGCAATCAGCCCCAGCATTTT.

The chain couples TRBV5-1 to TRBJ2-1; 9 nucleotides agree with TRBD2. The V gene end was trimmed by 2 bases and the J gene end by 8 bases; junction bases not matched to a gene: 5. Germline V gene data show CDR1 as SGHRS and CDR2 as YFSETQ. This CDR3 has 14 residues. CDR3 nucleotide sequence: TGCGCCAGCAGCTTAGCGGGAGGTGGCTATGAGCAGTTCTTC. It translates to CASSLAGGGYEQFF.

The V and J genes are TRBV7-2 and TRBJ2-3, with D uncertain. V was clipped by 0 bases and J by 0 bases, with 13 bases between them. Germline CDR1 SGHTA, CDR2 FQGNSA. This CDR3 has 17 amino acids. The CDR3: CASSLAPPLTSTDTQYF. The CDR3 nucleotides read TGTGCCAGCAGCTTAGCACCACCCCTGACTAGCACAGATACGCAGTATTTT.

This chain links TRBV5-5 with TRBJ2-1; the D is unclear. The CDR3 is 16 amino acids. Germline CDR1 SGHKS, CDR2 YYEKEE (reference sequence). V lost 0 bases to trimming and J lost 0 bases, with 10 bases between them. The CDR3 DNA reads TGTGCCAGCAGCTTGGTGGTAGGGCCCTCCTACAATGAGCAGTTCTTC. Amino acid sequence: CASSLVVGPSYNEQFF.

The rearrangement links TRBV2 to TRBJ2-7, with D tentatively TRBD1 or TRBD2 (5 bases each). CDR1 and CDR2 (germline): SNHLY, FYNNEI. This CDR3 has 13 residues. The ends were cut back, 7 bases at V and 3 bases at J, with 13 bases in the middle. CDR3 sequence: CASKRDGGYEQYF. CDR3 coding DNA: TGTGCCAGCAAGAGGGACGGAGGCTACGAGCAGTACTTC.

V usage is TRBV27 and J usage is TRBJ2-5, with TRBD1 matching over 8 bases. V lost 4 bases and J lost 2; bases outside the gene matches: 3. Germline V gives CDR1 MNHEY, CDR2 SMNVEV (reference sequence). The CDR3 covers 14 residues. CDR3 sequence: CASSYYRGQETQYF. CDR3 DNA: TGTGCCAGCAGTTATTACAGGGGGCAAGAGACCCAGTACTTC.

V usage is TRBV18 and J usage is TRBJ2-5; D remains ambiguous. Germline loops: CDR1 KGHSH, CDR2 LQKENI. The CDR3 contains 14 residues. Trimming shortened V by 4 bases and J by 0 bases, and 9 bases separated the two germline ends. The CDR3 DNA follows: TGTGCCAGCTCACAAAAAAAGTACCAAGAGACCCAGTACTTC. Amino acids: CASSQKKYQETQYF.

V gene TRBV27 combines with J gene TRBJ1-1; D remains unclear. This CDR3 is 13 amino acids long. Trimming pared 6 bases from V and 0 bases from J, leaving 8 bases between. CDR1 and CDR2 (germline): MNHEY, SMNVEV (reference sequence). DNA of the CDR3: TGTGCCAGCAGAGGACGTATGAACACTGAAGCTTTCTTT. It codes for CASRGRMNTEAFF.

Comment on this clone: In the same sample, other DNA sequences code for this CDR3. J is TRBJ2-3 and V is TRBV7-9; D is unresolved. CDR3 length: 15 residues. Germline values: CDR1 SEHNR, CDR2 FQNEAQ (reference sequence). Trimming left V 5 bases short and J 1 base short, with 13 bases between. This chain's CDR3 is CASSPRVGRTDTQYF. In DNA, the CDR3 is TGTGCCAGCAGCCCGAGAGTCGGTCGCACAGATACGCAGTATTTT.

The rearrangement joins TRBV10-1 to TRBJ1-5, with no clear D. The CDR3 runs 18 residues. Germline CDR1 and CDR2: WNHNN and SYGVQD (reference sequence). The ends were cut back, 4 bases at V and 2 bases at J, with 21 bases in the middle. In DNA form, the CDR3 reads TGCGCCAGCAGTGGACCGGGCCCGCCCATCTCTCGCAATCAGCCCCAGCATTTT. Translated, it gives CASSGPGPPISRNQPQHF.

With regard to this clone: Other DNA sequences in the sample encode the same CDR3. J is TRBJ2-4 and V is TRBV28, with 8 bases aligning to TRBD2. V lost 5 bases, J lost 0 bases, and 3 bases stayed unmatched. Germline-derived CDR1 and CDR2 are MDHEN and SYDVKM. The CDR3 runs to 15 residues. The CDR3 is CASSTSGLAKNIQYF. Here the CDR3 DNA reads TGTGCCAGCAGTACTAGCGGTCTAGCCAAAAACATTCAGTACTTC.

The rearrangement links TRBV19 to TRBJ2-1; 7 bases line up with TRBD2. The junction had 7 bases not matched to a gene; V was cut back by 5 bases and J by 9 bases. The CDR3 consists of 13 residues. Germline CDR1 and CDR2: LNHDA and SQIVND (reference sequence). The CDR3 nucleotides read TGTGCCAGTAGTTTAACTAGCGTGGGTGAGCAGTTCTTC. This gives the protein CASSLTSVGEQFF.

The chain employs TRBV29-1 and TRBJ2-5; 8 nucleotides line up with TRBD2. This CDR3 contains 15 residues. The germline V gene has CDR1 SQVTM and CDR2 ANQGSEA. Trimming removed 2 bases from V and 1 base from J; junction bases left unmatched: 6. Here the CDR3 DNA reads TGCAGCGTTGAAAAACTAGCGGTGCCCCAAGAGACCCAGTACTTC. It specifies CSVEKLAVPQETQYF. Filled out from reference TRBV29-1 and TRBJ2-5, the complete variable domain reads SAVISQKPSRDICQRGTSLTIQCQVDSQVTMMFWYRQQPGQSLTLIATANQGSEATYESGFVIDKFPISRPNLTFSTLTVSNMSPEDSSIYLCSVEKLAVPQETQYFGPGTRLLVL.

The CDR3 protein is CASSLVVNSYEQYF. The CDR3 nucleotides are TGTGCCAGCAGCTTGGTAGTGAACTCCTACGAGCAGTACTTC. The V and J genes are TRBV5-4 and TRBJ2-7; D unresolved. V gave up 0 bases and J gave up 0 bases, with 7 bases separating them. This CDR3 has 14 amino acids. Looked up from germline, CDR1 is SGHNT and CDR2 is YYREEE (reference sequence).